A single sample is the source of the 15 T cell receptor beta chains below, sequenced in a study of T cell repertoires in cytomegalovirus infection. These receptors' targets are unknown. TCRdb fed the reads into MiXCR, producing one record per CDR3 protein. The data hold 700,000 to 850,000 distinct CDR3 sequences, with around a third observed a single time. The sequenced sample was cultured CD8+ T cells from PBMCs, obtained from culture after CMV antigen stimulation. The receptors here all came from a human donor in good health (CMV status not recorded). Some clones in this sample may be carry-over from other donors' samples.

This clonotype was observed at least ten times. This chain uses TRBV7-6 with TRBJ2-1; 7 bases are shared with TRBD1. This CDR3 comprises 15 residues. CDR1 and CDR2 from the germline V gene are SGHVS and FNYEAQ. Trimming at V came to 1 base and at J to 7 bases, leaving 7 bases not matched to a gene. CDR3 sequence reads: CASSLGGGEPNEQFF. CDR3 nucleotide sequence: TGTGCCAGCAGCTTAGGAGGGGGCGAACCTAATGAGCAGTTCTTC.

This clonotype was counted between two and nine times. The rearrangement uses TRBV6-2 or TRBV6-3 and TRBJ2-5; TRBD2 matches at 7 bases. The trim removed 8 bases at V and 5 bases at J, leaving 14 bases unmatched. The germline CDR1 and CDR2 sequences are MNHEY and SVGEGT. This CDR3 contains 15 residues. The CDR3 loop reads CASLSGIPGGETQYF. In nucleotides, the CDR3 is TGTGCCAGCCTGTCTGGGATCCCCGGGGGGGAGACCCAGTACTTC.

The chain has TRBV7-9 and TRBJ2-7; tentatively, D is TRBD2 (6 bases). Germline V lookup: CDR1 SEHNR, CDR2 FQNEAQ (reference sequence). Trimming pared 5 bases from V and 5 bases from J, leaving 13 bases between. This CDR3 contains 13 residues. The CDR3 sequence: CASSPRRGNEQYF. Written as DNA, the CDR3 is TGTGCCAGCAGCCCTCGGCGGGGTAACGAGCAGTACTTC.

In its sample, this clonotype was seen a few times. This rearrangement joins TRBV28 to TRBJ2-3; TRBD2 agrees at 9 bases. The CDR3 has 15 amino acids. CDR1 is MDHEN, CDR2 SYDVKM, per germline. The trim removed 6 bases at V and 4 bases at J, leaving 8 bases unmatched. This CDR3 is CASRRTSAFSDTQYF. The CDR3 DNA follows: TGTGCCAGCAGAAGGACTAGCGCTTTTTCAGATACGCAGTATTTT.

This clonotype was counted a few times. J is TRBJ1-5 and V is TRBV7-2; no clear D gene. Trimming stripped 7 bases from V and 6 bases from J, with 13 bases between. The germline V gene encodes CDR1 SGHTA and CDR2 FQGNSA. The CDR3 is 13 residues long. The CDR3 coding sequence is TGTGCCAGCACCCTGGGAGGGCTTCAGCCCCAGCATTTT. It translates to CASTLGGLQPQHF.

This chain joins TRBV2 and TRBJ1-1; D is uncertain. Trimming took off 8 bases at V and 7 bases at J, with 8 bases between the two ends. The CDR3 runs to 10 residues. Germline CDR1 reads SNHLY; CDR2 reads FYNNEI. The CDR3 is CASGSIEAFF. As DNA, the CDR3 is TGTGCCAGCGGGTCTATTGAAGCTTTCTTT.

This rearrangement joins TRBV19 to TRBJ1-5, with 7 bases aligning to TRBD1. From germline, CDR1 is LNHDA and CDR2 SQIVND (reference sequence). J lost 3 bases, V lost 5 bases, and 13 bases had no gene match. The CDR3 extends over 17 amino acids. The CDR3 DNA follows: TGTGCCAGTAGTGCAAACTACAGGGGCCAGGTCAATCAGCCCCAGCATTTT. Translation gives CASSANYRGQVNQPQHF.

The rearrangement joins TRBV27 to TRBJ1-5; no clear D gene. Germline V CDR1 and CDR2: MNHEY, SMNVEV (reference sequence). This CDR3 has 16 residues. The V end lost 5 bases, the J end lost 6 bases, and 20 bases lay between the germline ends. Written as DNA, the CDR3 is TGTGCCAGCAGTCCCCTCGTAGGAGCGGTCGCTCAGCCCCAGCATTTT. This translates into CASSPLVGAVAQPQHF.

With respect to this clonotype: One junction end disagrees with the germline gene, perhaps due to a read error. This chain connects TRBV7-9 to TRBJ1-1; possible D gene TRBD1, 5 bases. Germline V lookup: CDR1 SEHNR, CDR2 FQNEAQ (reference sequence). This CDR3 contains 13 residues. The CDR3: CASSPDSGVKDCF. CDR3 bases: TGTGCCAGCAGTCCCGACAGCGGCGTCAAGGATTGCTTT.

V is TRBV12-3 or TRBV12-4 and J is TRBJ1-2; 8 positions match TRBD1. Trimming took 4 bases from V and 3 from J; bases not matched to a gene: 7. The CDR3 has 15 amino acids. For the CDR3, the DNA is TGTGCCAGCAGTTCCTCACAGGGGGATGACTATGGCTACACCTTC. Its translation: CASSSSQGDDYGYTF.

This clonotype was seen more than once but under ten times. J is TRBJ2-5 and V is TRBV10-1; the D is unclear. The CDR3 totals 14 residues. The germline CDR1 and CDR2 sequences are WNHNN and SYGVQD (reference sequence). V lost 0 bases to trimming and J lost 5 bases, with 10 bases between them. The CDR3 region is CASSESLGWETQYF. CDR3 nucleotide sequence: TGCGCCAGCAGTGAGTCGTTGGGATGGGAGACCCAGTACTTC.

This clonotype turned up a few times. This chain joins TRBV7-9 and TRBJ1-4, with TRBD1 matching 10 bases. CDR3 length: 18 amino acids. V was pared by 5 bases and J by 4 bases, with 13 bases of the junction left unmatched. Germline V gene data show CDR1 as SEHNR and CDR2 as FQNEAQ (reference sequence). The CDR3 is CASSPWTGTGDHNEKLFF. For the CDR3, the DNA is TGTGCCAGCAGCCCCTGGACCGGGACAGGGGATCATAATGAAAAACTGTTTTTT.

The rearrangement joins TRBV11-2 to TRBJ2-5; either TRBD1 or TRBD2 may fit D (6 bases each). V lost 2 bases, J lost 5 bases, and 18 bases lay in between. The CDR3 sequence is 16 residues long. The germline V gene encodes CDR1 SGHAT and CDR2 FQNNGV. As DNA, the CDR3 is TGTGCCAGCAGCTTACCTTTGGGGGGCCCTCAGGAGACCCAGTACTTC. Protein: CASSLPLGGPQETQYF.

This chain links TRBV7-9 with TRBJ2-6; D not resolved. Per germline, CDR1 SEHNR and CDR2 FQNEAQ (reference sequence). V lost 9 bases and J 0 bases, leaving 6 bases between the germline ends. CDR3 length: 13 residues. The CDR3, as DNA: TGTGCCAGGCAACTCTCTGGGGCCAACGTCCTGACTTTC. Protein product: CARQLSGANVLTF.

The CDR3 DNA reads TGTGCCAGCAGTGAAACGGCCTATAATTCACCCCTCCACTTT. As protein: CASSETAYNSPLHF. The chain couples TRBV7-6 to TRBJ1-6; D is unclear. V lost 6 bases and J 2 bases, leaving 8 bases between the germline ends. The CDR3 spans 14 residues. CDR1 is SGHVS, CDR2 FNYEAQ, per germline.